Each of the 20 T cell receptor beta chains below was sequenced from the same sample in a study of T cells after yellow fever vaccination. TCRdb independently ran MiXCR on the 5' RACE reads; one entry per CDR3 protein. The profile covers about 550,000 distinct CDR3 sequences, with 15% to 20% appearing a single time and more than 13% taken by the ten largest. This specimen was PBMCs, taken 15 days after the yellow fever booster vaccination. These receptor sequences come from a man younger than 45 who received the YFV17D yellow fever vaccine.

The chain uses TRBV20-1 and TRBJ2-3, with D perhaps given as TRBD1 or TRBD2 (5 bases each). Germline V gives CDR1 DFQATT, CDR2 SNEGSKA (reference sequence). The length of the CDR3 is 11 residues. V lost 6 bases and J lost 4, with 8 bases in between. In nucleotides, the CDR3 is TGCAGTGCAATGGGGGCAGATACGCAGTATTTT. Translating gives CSAMGADTQYF.

The rearrangement joins TRBV24-1 to TRBJ2-1; TRBD2 aligns across 10 bases. V was clipped by 9 bases and J by 4 bases; unmatched bases: 2. The germline CDR1 and CDR2 sequences are KGHDR and SFDVKD. The CDR3 is 13 residues long. The CDR3 protein is CATGAGGYNEQFF. The CDR3 coding sequence is TGTGCCACCGGAGCGGGAGGGTACAATGAGCAGTTCTTC.

J is TRBJ2-1 and V is TRBV4-3; TRBD2 matches at 8 bases. The CDR3 runs 17 residues. V lost 1 base to trimming and J lost 9 bases; unmatched junction nucleotides: 14. Germline lookup yields CDR1 LGHNA and CDR2 YSLEER. CDR3 region: CASSQASGTRGRGEQFF. The DNA of the CDR3 is TGCGCCAGCAGCCAAGCCTCCGGGACTAGGGGTCGCGGTGAGCAGTTCTTC.

This clonotype was observed a handful of times. The chain is built from TRBV5-1 and TRBJ2-3, with 9 bases aligning to TRBD1. Germline assignment: CDR1 SGHRS and CDR2 YFSETQ. J was trimmed by 6 bases and V by 4 bases; bases with no gene match: 6. There are 14 residues in the CDR3. In DNA, the CDR3 is TGCGCCAGCAGCGCACAGGGGGCTCTGGATACGCAGTATTTT. Residues: CASSAQGALDTQYF. The full variable domain, its missing parts supplied by reference TRBV5-1 and TRBJ2-3, is KAGVTQTPRYLIKTRGQQVTLSCSPISGHRSVSWYQQTPGQGLQFLFEYFSETQRNKGNFPGRFSGRQFSNSRSEMNVSTLELGDSALYLCASSAQGALDTQYFGPGTRLTVL.

This clonotype was seen a single time. J is TRBJ2-7 and V is TRBV7-2; weak D call: TRBD2 (5 bases). Germline V gene sequence: CDR1 SGHTA, CDR2 FQGNSA. With 6 bases removed from V and 6 bases from J, the gap between germline ends came to 21 bases. The CDR3 consists of 15 residues. This chain's CDR3 is CASSLSVGRLAEQYF. The CDR3 DNA sequence: TGTGCCAGCAGTCTTAGTGTTGGGCGGCTAGCCGAGCAGTACTTC.

This chain joins TRBV7-2 and TRBJ2-2; maybe TRBD1 (6 bases). Germline V CDR1 and CDR2: SGHTA, FQGNSA. The CDR3 consists of 15 residues. V lost 5 bases, J lost 2 bases, and 12 bases lay in between. This CDR3 reads CASSKQTGNTGELFF. For the CDR3, the DNA is TGTGCCAGCAGCAAGCAGACAGGCAACACCGGGGAGCTGTTTTTT.

V usage is TRBV7-2 and J usage is TRBJ2-5; TRBD2 is a possible D gene (6 bases). The CDR3 totals 16 residues. Germline lookup yields CDR1 SGHTA and CDR2 FQGNSA. V lost 3 bases and J lost 7, with 21 bases in between. The CDR3 DNA sequence: TGTGCCAGCAGCTTGGGAGGAGGGGCCGGGTTGGGGACCCAGTACTTC. It translates to CASSLGGGAGLGTQYF.

The chain carries TRBV7-9 and TRBJ2-3; D possibly corresponds to TRBD1 (6 bases). V lost 2 bases and J 5 bases, leaving 8 bases between the germline ends. The germline CDR1 and CDR2 sequences are SEHNR and FQNEAQ (reference sequence). The CDR3 runs 13 residues. This CDR3 is CASSLQGLDTQYF. The CDR3 region has the DNA TGTGCCAGCAGCTTACAGGGGCTAGATACGCAGTATTTT.

In its sample, this clonotype was seen a few times. The chain has TRBV6-6 and TRBJ1-2, with 7 bases aligning to TRBD1. The trim removed 7 bases at V and 6 bases at J, leaving 8 bases unmatched. The CDR3 sequence is 13 residues long. Germline CDR1 reads MNHNY; CDR2 reads SVGAGI (reference sequence). This CDR3 reads CASTLGGSHGYTF. For the CDR3, the DNA is TGTGCCAGCACCTTAGGGGGCTCCCATGGCTACACCTTC.

This rearrangement joins TRBV28 to TRBJ2-7; D is possibly TRBD2 (7 bases). CDR3 size: 15 residues. Germline V lookup: CDR1 MDHEN, CDR2 SYDVKM. Trimming removed 5 bases at V and 6 bases at J, with 20 bases between. Here the CDR3 reads CASSPPGLGGFEQYF. Here the CDR3 DNA reads TGTGCCAGCAGTCCCCCCGGACTAGGGGGATTCGAGCAGTACTTC.

This clonotype was observed a handful of times. The genes are TRBV6-5 and TRBJ2-6; 7 bases match TRBD1. The CDR3 has 16 residues. V lost 0 bases and J lost 13; bases outside the gene matches: 12. The germline gives CDR1 MNHEY, CDR2 SVGAGI. CDR3 DNA sequence: TGTGCCAGCAGTTACTCGGGACAGCAGTCACTAGGAGTCCTGACTTTC. It codes for CASSYSGQQSLGVLTF.

This clonotype was found a few times. The chain uses TRBV6-5 and TRBJ2-7; D is unresolved. Germline CDR1 is MNHEY and CDR2 is SVGAGI. The CDR3 covers 12 residues. Trimming removed 6 bases at V and 7 bases at J, with 13 bases between. Written as DNA, the CDR3 is TGTGCCAGCAGCACTAACCTACGGGAGCAGTACTTC. Its translation: CASSTNLREQYF.

This clonotype was picked up one time. This chain joins TRBV20-1 and TRBJ2-1; maybe TRBD2 (5 bases). Germline values: CDR1 DFQATT, CDR2 SNEGSKA (reference sequence). Trimming stripped 1 base from V and 8 bases from J, with 12 bases between. The CDR3 extends over 13 amino acids. This CDR3 is CSARARKGDEQFF. In nucleotides, the CDR3 is TGCAGTGCTAGAGCCCGAAAGGGAGATGAGCAGTTCTTC.

This clonotype turned up a few times. This chain joins TRBV11-2 and TRBJ2-1; 10 nucleotides agree with TRBD2. V lost 0 bases to trimming and J lost 0 bases; unmatched junction nucleotides: 5. CDR3 length: 18 amino acids. Germline lookup yields CDR1 SGHAT and CDR2 FQNNGV. CDR3 protein: CASSLEASGRSSYNEQFF. The CDR3 DNA follows: TGTGCCAGCAGCTTAGAGGCTAGCGGGAGAAGCTCCTACAATGAGCAGTTCTTC.

This chain connects TRBV15 to TRBJ1-3, with D perhaps matching TRBD1 (5 bases). CDR1 is LNHNV and CDR2 is YYDKDF in the germline V gene (reference sequence). The ends were cut back, 4 bases at V and 4 bases at J, with 17 bases in the middle. The CDR3 is 16 amino acids. The CDR3 loop reads CATSTPPPGVGNTIYF. DNA for the CDR3: TGTGCCACCAGCACGCCCCCTCCGGGGGTCGGAAACACCATATATTTT.

This clonotype was recorded a few times. V gene TRBV7-2 combines with J gene TRBJ2-3; the match to TRBD2 covers 7 bases. The CDR3 sequence is 16 residues long. Germline-derived CDR1 and CDR2 are SGHTA and FQGNSA. Losses at the gene ends were 3 bases for V and 3 bases for J; bases not matched to a gene: 9. The CDR3 loop reads CASSFQPGGGTDTQYF. In DNA form, the CDR3 reads TGTGCCAGCAGCTTCCAGCCTGGGGGGGGAACAGATACGCAGTATTTT.

This clonotype is classed as medium-sized. CDR3: CASSLEDSFGRTEDTQYF. The CDR3 bases are TGTGCCAGCAGCTTAGAAGATTCATTCGGGAGGACCGAAGATACGCAGTATTTT. V is TRBV11-3 and J is TRBJ2-3; 7 nucleotides match TRBD2. V was pared by 0 bases and J by 5 bases, with 14 bases of the junction left unmatched. The germline V gene has CDR1 SGHNT and CDR2 YENEEA. The CDR3 spans 18 residues.

This clonotype has only one observation. This sequence joins TRBV29-1 and TRBJ2-2; TRBD1 or TRBD2 may be the D gene (5 bases each). The ends were cut back, 6 bases at V and 4 bases at J, with 15 bases in the middle. The CDR3 sequence is 14 residues long. Germline loops: CDR1 SQVTM, CDR2 ANQGSEA. The CDR3 reads CSVGTPLGTGELFF. CDR3 coding DNA: TGCAGCGTCGGGACCCCCTTAGGCACCGGGGAGCTGTTTTTT.

This clonotype showed up just a few times. V usage is TRBV12-3 or TRBV12-4 and J usage is TRBJ1-2; D gene uncertain. This CDR3 contains 16 residues. V was trimmed by 4 bases and J by 0 bases, leaving 15 bases between them. The DNA of the CDR3 is TGTGCCAGCAGTTACTTTGTCAAAAGTACTAACTATGGCTACACCTTC. This codes for CASSYFVKSTNYGYTF.

This rearrangement joins TRBV6-1 to TRBJ2-5; D is undetermined. Trimming removed 6 bases from V and 5 bases from J, with 13 bases in between. From germline, CDR1 is MNHNS and CDR2 SASEGT. The CDR3 contains 13 residues. CDR3 sequence reads: CASRIPGGETQYF. The CDR3 DNA reads as TGTGCCAGCAGAATCCCGGGCGGCGAGACCCAGTACTTC.